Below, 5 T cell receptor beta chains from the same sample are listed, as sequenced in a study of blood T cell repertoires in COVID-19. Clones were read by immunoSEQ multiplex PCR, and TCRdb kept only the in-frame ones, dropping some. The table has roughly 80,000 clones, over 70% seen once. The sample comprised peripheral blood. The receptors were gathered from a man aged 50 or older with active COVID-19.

CDR3 nucleotide sequence: TGTGCCAGCTCACCACCGGGGGCGGGGGGGCCCTACAATGAGCAGTTCTTC. This gives the protein CASSPPGAGGPYNEQFF. The chain recombines TRBV18 with TRBJ2-1, with 9 bases lining up with TRBD2. CDR3 size: 17 residues. Germline CDR1 KGHSH, CDR2 LQKENI. V lost 0 bases to trimming and J lost 2 bases; unmatched junction nucleotides: 5.

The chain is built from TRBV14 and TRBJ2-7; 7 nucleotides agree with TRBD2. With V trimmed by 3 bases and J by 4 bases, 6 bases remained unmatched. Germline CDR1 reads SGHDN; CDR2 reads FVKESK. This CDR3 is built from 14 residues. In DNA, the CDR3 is TGTGCCAGCAGCCAGGTTGGGAGGGCATACGAGCAGTACTTC. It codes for CASSQVGRAYEQYF.

The CDR3 DNA reads TGTGCCAGCAGCTACGGACAGGGACTCACCGGGGAGCTGTTTTTT. The encoded protein is CASSYGQGLTGELFF. The J gene is TRBJ2-2, the V gene TRBV5-6, with 8 bases that match TRBD1. The CDR3 loop spans 15 amino acids. V lost 3 bases and J lost 4; bases outside the gene matches: 5. Per the germline V gene, CDR1 is SGHDT and CDR2 is YYEEEE.

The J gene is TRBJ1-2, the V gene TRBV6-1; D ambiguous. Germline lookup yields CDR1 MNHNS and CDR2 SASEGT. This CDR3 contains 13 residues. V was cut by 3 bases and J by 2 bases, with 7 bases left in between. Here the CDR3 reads CASSEGGNYGYTF. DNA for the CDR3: TGTGCCAGCAGTGAGGGAGGGAACTATGGCTACACCTTC.

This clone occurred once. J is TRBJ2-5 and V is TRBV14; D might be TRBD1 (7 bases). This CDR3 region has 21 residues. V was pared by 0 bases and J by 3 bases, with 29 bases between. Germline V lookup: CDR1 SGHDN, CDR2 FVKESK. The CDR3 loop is CASSQEGSGGTVNLIKETQYF. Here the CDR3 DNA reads TGTGCCAGCAGCCAAGAAGGATCGGGCGGGACAGTAAATCTCATTAAAGAGACCCAGTACTTC. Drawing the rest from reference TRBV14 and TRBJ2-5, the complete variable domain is EAGVTQFPSHSVIEKGQTVTLRCDPISGHDNLYWYRRVMGKEIKFLLHFVKESKQDESGMPNNRFLAERTGGTYSTLKVQPAELEDSGVYFCASSQEGSGGTVNLIKETQYFGPGTRLLVL.